This record concerns one TCR beta chain sequence. At one end, the junction sequence differs from germline, possibly due to a read error. Time point in this sample: late sampling 161 to 241 days after vaccination in a few convalescent patients. The CDR3 has 18 residues. Germline V gives CDR1 SGHVS, CDR2 FNYEAQ. TCRdb reprocessed the PCR reads with MiXCR, giving one entry per CDR3 protein. The sample contains about 33,000 distinct CDR3 sequences, more than 35% of which appear only once. This specimen comes from a study of vaccination and CD4 T cells after COVID-19. About the study: Convalescent persons amounted to six males plus four females, two of whom were Hispanic.

The chain links TRBV7-6 to TRBJ2-1; TRBD1 might be the D (6 bases). This clonotype was sampled from a human donor who had recovered from COVID-19. The specimen was CD4+ T cells from blood, collected about 7 months after SARS-CoV-2 vaccination. CDR3 amino acids: CTSSFDPPGQRSYNEQFF. The CDR3 DNA reads as TGTACCAGCAGCTTCGACCCCCCAGGACAGCGATCCTACAATGAGCAGTTCTTC.